A selection of T cell receptor beta chains follows, all from one sample in a study of CD8+CD57+ T cells in acquired aplastic anemia. TCRdb recomputed calls from the reads with MiXCR, one row per CDR3 protein. Among roughly 240,000 distinct CDR3 sequences listed, around half were seen once. The sample was sorted CD4+, CD8+, or CD8+CD57+ T cells (not recorded which) from PBMCs. The source is a human donor with aplastic anemia. Both conserved end residues are part of each CDR3. The order of the fields is clone size, J gene, D gene, V gene, CDR3 DNA, CDR3 protein. The D gene is left open where the match is weak. Clone size is stated in some rows and not others, as once, few, many or a class when expanded.

>.|TRBJ2-1|.|TRBV7-2
TGCGCCAGCAGCTTGGTTCGGGGCCCCTACAATGAGCAGTTCTTC
CASSLVRGPYNEQFF
>.|TRBJ2-7|TRBD2|TRBV20-1
TGCAGTGCTAGGGGCGGGGGGGACTCCTACGAGCAGTACTTT
CSARGGGDSYEQYF
>few|TRBJ1-1|.|TRBV7-9
TGTGCCAGCAGCTTATCCAGCCCCAGAGAAGCTCTCTTT
CASSLSSPREALF
>many|TRBJ2-3|.|TRBV19
TGTGCCAGTAGTATGACAGCAGCCGATACGCAGTATTTT
CASSMTAADTQYF
>once|TRBJ1-3|.|TRBV7-6
TGTGCCAGCAGCGCCGGATCGAAGAGCTCTGGAAACACCATATATTTT
CASSAGSKSSGNTIYF
>.|TRBJ2-3|.|TRBV25-1
TGTGCCAGCAGCGTAGCTCCGGGCGCAGATACGCAGTATTTT
CASSVAPGADTQYF
>.|TRBJ1-3|.|TRBV11-2
TGTGCCAGCAGCTTAGCCCCCCGATGGGGGGCCGAAAACACCATATATTTT
CASSLAPRWGAENTIYF
>many|TRBJ2-3|TRBD1|TRBV24-1
TGTGCCACCAGTGATCCCCGACAGGGTGCCGATACGCAGTATTTT
CATSDPRQGADTQYF
>.|TRBJ2-3|.|TRBV5-1
TGCGCCAGCAGCTTGGTGACGGGGGCCGACACAGATACGCAGTATTTT
CASSLVTGADTDTQYF
>few|TRBJ2-7|.|TRBV29-1
TGCAGCGTTGAATCTGGGGGCATCTACGAGCAGTACTTC
CSVESGGIYEQYF
>.|TRBJ1-2|TRBD1|TRBV20-1
TGCAGTGCTAGGACCCCGGACAGGGAAGGCTACACCTTC
CSARTPDREGYTF
>many|TRBJ1-1|.|TRBV9
TGTGCCAGCAGCGTAGAACACCGTGGGAACACTGAAGCTTTCTTT
CASSVEHRGNTEAFF